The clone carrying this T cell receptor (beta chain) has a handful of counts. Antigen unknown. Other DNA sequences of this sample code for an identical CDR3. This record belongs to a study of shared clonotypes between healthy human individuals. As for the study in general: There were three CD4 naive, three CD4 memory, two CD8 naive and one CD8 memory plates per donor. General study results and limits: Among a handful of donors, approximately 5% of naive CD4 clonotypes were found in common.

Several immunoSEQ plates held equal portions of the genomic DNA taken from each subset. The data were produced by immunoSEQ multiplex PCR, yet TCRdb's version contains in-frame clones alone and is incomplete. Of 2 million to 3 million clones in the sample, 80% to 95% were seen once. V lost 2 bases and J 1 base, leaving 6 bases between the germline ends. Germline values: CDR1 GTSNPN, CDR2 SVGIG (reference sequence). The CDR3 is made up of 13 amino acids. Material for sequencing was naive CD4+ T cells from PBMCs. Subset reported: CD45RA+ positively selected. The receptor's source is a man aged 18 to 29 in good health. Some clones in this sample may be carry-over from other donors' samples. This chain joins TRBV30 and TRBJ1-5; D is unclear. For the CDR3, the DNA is TGTGCCTGGAGTAGGCTAAGCAATCAGCCCCAGCATTTT. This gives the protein CAWSRLSNQPQHF.